The source of this T cell receptor (beta chain) is a study of T cells in Graves' hyperthyroidism and ophthalmopathy. TCR beta CDR3 regions were amplified from RNA. A first-round RT-PCR of the TCR CDR3 used the HTBI primer set. TCRdb fed the multiplex PCR reads into MiXCR, producing one record per CDR3 protein. The sample lists roughly 350,000 distinct CDR3 sequences, about 15% occurring once. This CDR3 region has 16 residues. J gave up 1 base and V 4 bases, and 8 bases lay outside the gene matches. Germline V gene lookup returns CDR1 SGHNT and CDR2 YYREEE (reference sequence). Fresh peripheral blood, 8 to 10 ml of it, supplied the PBMCs.

The rearrangement joins TRBV5-4 to TRBJ1-1; 9 bases line up with TRBD1. The TCR originated in a woman between 25 and 40 years old with Graves' hyperthyroidism. Sequenced input: blood. The CDR3 bases are TGTGCCAGCAGCCACGGGACAGGGAGGGCGAACACTGAAGCTTTCTTT. It encodes CASSHGTGRANTEAFF. Combining the CDR3 with reference TRBV5-4 and TRBJ1-1 gives the whole variable domain ETGVTQSPTHLIKTRGQQVTLRCSSQSGHNTVSWYQQALGQGPQFIFQYYREEENGRGNFPPRFSGLQFPNYSSELNVNALELDDSALYLCASSHGTGRANTEAFFGQGTRLTVV.